These 12 T cell receptor beta chains came from one sample sequenced in a study of vaccination and CD4 T cells after COVID-19. Via MiXCR, TCRdb re-called the PCR reads, giving one row per CDR3 protein. The sample lists roughly 18,000 distinct CDR3 sequences; less than 80% were seen once. Sequences were derived from CD4+ T cells from blood, sampled before SARS-CoV-2 vaccination. Source of these receptors: a human donor who had recovered from COVID-19.

V gene TRBV27 combines with J gene TRBJ1-2; no definite D call. CDR1 and CDR2 (germline): MNHEY, SMNVEV (reference sequence). This CDR3 is built from 13 residues. The germline V and J ends were trimmed by 2 bases and 4 bases, with 8 bases remaining between them. This CDR3 is CASSLVRGYGYTF. In DNA, the CDR3 is TGTGCCAGCAGTTTAGTAAGAGGCTATGGCTACACCTTC.

The V gene is TRBV20-1, the J gene TRBJ1-5; perhaps TRBD1 as D (5 bases). Per germline, CDR1 DFQATT and CDR2 SNEGSKA (reference sequence). V shed 0 bases and J shed 2 bases, with 11 bases lying between them. The CDR3 loop spans 15 amino acids. CDR3 nucleotide sequence: TGCAGTGCTAGAGATGGGGGACGTCGCAATCAGCCCCAGCATTTT. As protein: CSARDGGRRNQPQHF.

The genes are TRBV6-5 and TRBJ2-2; 8 bases are shared with TRBD1. The V segment lost 0 bases and the J segment 7 bases; nucleotides outside the gene matches: 10. Germline values: CDR1 MNHEY, CDR2 SVGAGI. The CDR3 consists of 17 residues. CDR3 amino acids: CASSYSPGGALSGELFF. CDR3 DNA: TGTGCCAGCAGTTACTCTCCAGGGGGCGCTTTAAGCGGGGAGCTGTTTTTT.

This rearrangement joins TRBV20-1 to TRBJ1-1; unclear D gene. The CDR3 has 16 amino acids. Germline CDR1 reads DFQATT; CDR2 reads SNEGSKA (reference sequence). Deletions cut 1 base from V and 3 bases from J, with 18 bases between. CDR3 DNA: TGCAGTGCTAGAGTGGATCCGGGGAGGCACGACACTGAAGCTTTCTTT. It yields the protein CSARVDPGRHDTEAFF.

This clonotype has only a few counts. The chain carries TRBV12-3 or TRBV12-4 and TRBJ1-1, with D perhaps matching TRBD1 (6 bases). The CDR3 covers 15 residues. V lost 6 bases to trimming and J lost 4 bases, with 18 bases between them. This CDR3 is CASRDFGGLSTEAFF. The DNA of the CDR3 is TGTGCCAGCAGAGACTTCGGGGGCCTTAGCACTGAAGCTTTCTTT.

The chain is built from TRBV4-1 and TRBJ1-2; TRBD1 matches 8 bases. V shed 1 base, J shed 4 bases, and the junction held 8 bases outside the gene matches. This CDR3 spans 16 amino acids. In germline, CDR1 is MGHRA, CDR2 YSYEKL. The CDR3 DNA reads TGCGCCAGCAGCCAAGCAGCGGGACAGGCGATCTATGGCTACACCTTC. Its protein is CASSQAAGQAIYGYTF.

The chain carries TRBV21-1 and TRBJ2-5. TRBV21-1 is recorded as a pseudogene. The CDR3 totals 13 residues. CDR3 protein: CASSKGYSETQYF. In DNA form, the CDR3 reads TGTGCCAGCAGCAAAGGATATTCGGAGACCCAGTACTTC.

As regards this clonotype: At one of its ends the junction is not consistent with the germline gene, which may arise from a read error. V usage is TRBV20-1 and J usage is TRBJ1-5; D remains unclear. The CDR3 has 13 amino acids. CDR1 DFQATT and CDR2 SNEGSKA come from the germline V gene (reference sequence). CDR3 in amino acids: CSAPEPGAQPRHF. The CDR3 DNA reads as TGCAGTGCCCCGGAGCCTGGCGCACAGCCCCGGCATTTT.

The V call is TRBV29-1, the J call TRBJ1-2, with 7 nucleotides matching TRBD1. The germline CDR1 and CDR2 sequences are SQVTM and ANQGSEA. The CDR3 totals 13 residues. Losses at the gene ends were 8 bases for V and 7 bases for J; bases not matched to a gene: 13. This CDR3 is CSTQPGTDGGYTF. DNA for the CDR3: TGCAGCACCCAACCCGGGACAGACGGTGGCTACACCTTC.

This chain uses TRBV14 with TRBJ2-7, with unresolved D. Germline CDR1 reads SGHDN; CDR2 reads FVKESK. This CDR3 is 13 amino acids long. V lost 0 bases, J lost 2 bases, and 5 bases lay in between. The CDR3, as DNA: TGTGCCAGCAGCCAAGACGGGCCCTACGAGCAGTACTTC. It yields the protein CASSQDGPYEQYF. The entire variable domain, with the rest obtained from reference TRBV14 and TRBJ2-7, is as follows: EAGVTQFPSHSVIEKGQTVTLRCDPISGHDNLYWYRRVMGKEIKFLLHFVKESKQDESGMPNNRFLAERTGGTYSTLKVQPAELEDSGVYFCASSQDGPYEQYFGPGTRLTVT.

This clonotype came up a few times. The chain recombines TRBV27 with TRBJ2-5, with D tentatively TRBD2 (5 bases). Germline V gives CDR1 MNHEY, CDR2 SMNVEV (reference sequence). With 6 bases removed from V and 2 bases from J, the gap between germline ends came to 16 bases. This CDR3 spans 15 amino acids. CDR3 in DNA: TGTGCCAGCAGATCATCAGGACTGGCTCAAGAGACCCAGTACTTC. This gives the protein CASRSSGLAQETQYF.

This chain joins TRBV6-1 and TRBJ2-3; tentative D call: TRBD2 (6 bases). With 6 bases removed from V and 1 base from J, the gap between germline ends came to 17 bases. Germline V gives CDR1 MNHNS, CDR2 SASEGT. This CDR3 has 16 amino acids. CDR3 DNA: TGTGCCAGCAGCGGGGGTTGGGGGATAGGCACAGATACGCAGTATTTT. Amino acids: CASSGGWGIGTDTQYF.